This T cell receptor beta chain was captured in a study of T cell clusters in autoimmune cytopenias. TRB amplification used approximately 250 ng of peripheral blood genomic DNA. As for this clonotype: No antigen is known for it.

Whole-study findings and limits: Primary autoimmune cytopenia patients seemingly lacked the physiological T cell clusters found in healthy donors. Active autoimmune hepatitis patients had roughly 3.3-fold fewer exclusive TRB clusters than healthy donors. Comparing secondary cytopenia with chronic lymphocytic leukemia showed no cluster-lack signature, apparently masked by lymphoma repertoire. TRB repertoire shifts in secondary cytopenia and chronic lymphocytic leukemia mostly reflected lymphoma, not autoimmunity.

TRB was amplified by touch-down multiplex PCR, primer pools A and B combined. TCRdb reprocessed the multiplex PCR reads, keeping one entry per CDR3 protein, no DNA. Its table records around 7,400 distinct CDR3 sequences. The length of the CDR3 is 14 residues. The source material was peripheral blood. The sequence came from a human donor with an autoimmune cytopenia or autoimmune hepatitis (not recorded which). This chain joins TRBV12-3 or TRBV12-4 and TRBJ1-5; TCRdb's D call of TRBD1 is untestable without DNA. CDR3 loop: CASSSRGVRQPQHF.